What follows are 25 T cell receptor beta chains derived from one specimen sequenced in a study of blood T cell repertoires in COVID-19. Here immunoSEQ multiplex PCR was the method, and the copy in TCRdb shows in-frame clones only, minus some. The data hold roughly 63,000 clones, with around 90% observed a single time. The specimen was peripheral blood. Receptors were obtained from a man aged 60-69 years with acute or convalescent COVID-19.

The CDR3 reads CASSGASGIPDTQYF. The CDR3 DNA follows: TGTGCCAGCTCTGGGGCTAGCGGGATTCCAGATACGCAGTATTTT. The chain recombines TRBV28 with TRBJ2-3; TRBD2 matches 9 bases. J was trimmed by 4 bases and V by 8 bases; bases with no gene match: 10. CDR1 MDHEN and CDR2 SYDVKM come from the germline V gene. The CDR3 covers 15 residues.

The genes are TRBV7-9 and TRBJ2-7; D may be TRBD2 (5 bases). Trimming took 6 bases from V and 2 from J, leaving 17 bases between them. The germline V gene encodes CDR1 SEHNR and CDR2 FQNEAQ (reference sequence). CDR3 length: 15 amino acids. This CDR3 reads CASRPSWRATYEQYF. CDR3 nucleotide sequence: TGTGCCAGCAGACCTTCTTGGCGGGCCACCTACGAGCAGTACTTC. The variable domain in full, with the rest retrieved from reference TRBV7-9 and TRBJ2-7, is DTGVSQNPRHKITKRGQNVTFRCDPISEHNRLYWYRQTLGQGPEFLTYFQNEAQLEKSRLLSDRFSAERPKGSFSTLEIQRTEQGDSAMYLCASRPSWRATYEQYFGPGTRLTVT.

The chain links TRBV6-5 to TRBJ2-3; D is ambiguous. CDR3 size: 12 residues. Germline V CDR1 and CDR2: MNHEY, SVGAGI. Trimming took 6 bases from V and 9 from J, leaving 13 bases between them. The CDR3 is CASSPSSGTQYF. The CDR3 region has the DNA TGTGCCAGCAGCCCCTCCTCCGGGACGCAGTATTTT.

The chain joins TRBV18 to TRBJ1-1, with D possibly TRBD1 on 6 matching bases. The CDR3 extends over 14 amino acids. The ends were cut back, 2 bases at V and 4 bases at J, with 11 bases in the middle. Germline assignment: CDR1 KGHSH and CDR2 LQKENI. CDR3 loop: CASSPSRGTTEAFF. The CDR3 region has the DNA TGTGCCAGCTCACCAAGTAGGGGGACCACTGAAGCTTTCTTT.

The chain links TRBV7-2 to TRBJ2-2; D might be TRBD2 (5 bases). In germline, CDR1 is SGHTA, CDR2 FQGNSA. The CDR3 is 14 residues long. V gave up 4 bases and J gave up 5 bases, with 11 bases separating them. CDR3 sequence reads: CASSSLGVTGELFF. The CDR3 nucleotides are TGTGCCAGCAGCTCCCTCGGGGTAACCGGGGAGCTGTTTTTT.

The CDR3 nucleotides are TGTGCCAGCAACATGGGGGGGGCCGAAGCTTTCTTT. Residues: CASNMGGAEAFF. The J gene is TRBJ1-1, the V gene TRBV2; D may be TRBD1 (6 bases). The CDR3 extends over 12 amino acids. Germline V gives CDR1 SNHLY, CDR2 FYNNEI. Trimming removed 7 bases at V and 8 bases at J, with 14 bases between.

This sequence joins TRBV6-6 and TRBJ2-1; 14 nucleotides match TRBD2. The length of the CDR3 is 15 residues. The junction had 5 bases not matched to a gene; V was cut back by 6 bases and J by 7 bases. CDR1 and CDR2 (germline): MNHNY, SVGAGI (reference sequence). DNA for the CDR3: TGTGCCAGCAGGGAGGGACTAGCGGGAGTGAATGAGCAGTTCTTC. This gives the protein CASREGLAGVNEQFF.

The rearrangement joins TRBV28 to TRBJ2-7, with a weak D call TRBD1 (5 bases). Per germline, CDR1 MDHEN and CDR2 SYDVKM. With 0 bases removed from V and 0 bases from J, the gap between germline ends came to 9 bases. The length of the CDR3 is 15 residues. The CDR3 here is CASSLWGRASYEQYF. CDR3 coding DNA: TGTGCCAGCAGTTTATGGGGCAGGGCCTCCTACGAGCAGTACTTC.

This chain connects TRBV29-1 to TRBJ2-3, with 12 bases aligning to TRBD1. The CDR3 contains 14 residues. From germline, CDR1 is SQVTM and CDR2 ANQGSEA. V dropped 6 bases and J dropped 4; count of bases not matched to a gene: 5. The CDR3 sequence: CSVLGDRGPDTQYF. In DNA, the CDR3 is TGCAGCGTCCTCGGGGACAGGGGGCCAGATACGCAGTATTTT.

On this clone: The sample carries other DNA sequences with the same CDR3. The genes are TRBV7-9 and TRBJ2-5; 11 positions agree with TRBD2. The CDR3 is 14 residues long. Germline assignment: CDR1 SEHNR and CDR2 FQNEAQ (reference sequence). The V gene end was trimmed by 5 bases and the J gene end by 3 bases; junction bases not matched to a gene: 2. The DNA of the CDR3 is TGTGCCAGCAGCCAGGGACTAGCGGAAGAGACCCAGTACTTC. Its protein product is CASSQGLAEETQYF.

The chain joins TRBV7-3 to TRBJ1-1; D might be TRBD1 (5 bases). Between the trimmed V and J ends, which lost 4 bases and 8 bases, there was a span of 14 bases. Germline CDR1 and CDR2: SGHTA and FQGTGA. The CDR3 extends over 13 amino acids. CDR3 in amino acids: CASSSPGRGEAFF. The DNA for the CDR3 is TGTGCCAGCAGCTCCCCGGGGCGGGGGGAAGCTTTCTTT.

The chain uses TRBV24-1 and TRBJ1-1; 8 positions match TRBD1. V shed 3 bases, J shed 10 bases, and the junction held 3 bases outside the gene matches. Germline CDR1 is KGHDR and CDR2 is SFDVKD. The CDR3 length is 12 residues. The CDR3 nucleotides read TGTGCCACCAGTGATACCACAGGGGGAGCTTTCTTT. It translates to CATSDTTGGAFF.

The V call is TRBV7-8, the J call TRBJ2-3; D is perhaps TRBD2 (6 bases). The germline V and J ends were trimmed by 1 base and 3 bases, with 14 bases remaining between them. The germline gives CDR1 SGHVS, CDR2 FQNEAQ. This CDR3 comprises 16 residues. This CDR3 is CASSLVAGRETDTQYF. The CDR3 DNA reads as TGTGCCAGCAGCTTAGTTGCCGGGAGAGAGACAGATACGCAGTATTTT.

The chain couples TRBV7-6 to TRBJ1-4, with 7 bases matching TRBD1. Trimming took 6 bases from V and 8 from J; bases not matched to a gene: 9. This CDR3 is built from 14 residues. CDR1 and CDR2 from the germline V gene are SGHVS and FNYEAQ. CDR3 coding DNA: TGTGCCAGCAGAAGACAGGGAGTTGGAGAAAAACTGTTTTTT. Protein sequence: CASRRQGVGEKLFF.

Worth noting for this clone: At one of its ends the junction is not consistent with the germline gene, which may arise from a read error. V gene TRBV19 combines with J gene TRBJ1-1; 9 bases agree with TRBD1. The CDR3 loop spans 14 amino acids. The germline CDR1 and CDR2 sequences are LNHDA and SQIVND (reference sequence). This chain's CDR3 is CAGRTQGANTEAFF. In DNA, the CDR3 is TGTGCCGGTAGGACACAGGGGGCTAACACTGAAGCTTTCTTT.

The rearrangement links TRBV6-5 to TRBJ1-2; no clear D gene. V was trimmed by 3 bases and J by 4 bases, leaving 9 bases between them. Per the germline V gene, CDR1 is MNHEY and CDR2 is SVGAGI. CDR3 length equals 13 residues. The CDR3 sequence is CASSYQGSYGYTF. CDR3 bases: TGTGCCAGCAGTTATCAAGGGAGCTATGGCTACACCTTC.

The CDR3 reads CASSLEQFNQPQHF. For the CDR3, the DNA is TGTGCCAGCAGTTTAGAACAGTTCAATCAGCCCCAGCATTTT. This chain connects TRBV27 to TRBJ1-5; D uncertain. With 2 bases removed from V and 3 bases from J, the gap between germline ends came to 8 bases. Germline loops: CDR1 MNHEY, CDR2 SMNVEV (reference sequence). CDR3 length: 14 amino acids.

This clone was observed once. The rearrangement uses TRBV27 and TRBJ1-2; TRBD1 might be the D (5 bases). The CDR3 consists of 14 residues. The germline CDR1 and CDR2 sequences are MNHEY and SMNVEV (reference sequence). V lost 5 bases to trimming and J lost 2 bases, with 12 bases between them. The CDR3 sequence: CASSLGGENYGYTF. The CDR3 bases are TGTGCCAGCAGTCTTGGAGGGGAAAACTATGGCTACACCTTC.

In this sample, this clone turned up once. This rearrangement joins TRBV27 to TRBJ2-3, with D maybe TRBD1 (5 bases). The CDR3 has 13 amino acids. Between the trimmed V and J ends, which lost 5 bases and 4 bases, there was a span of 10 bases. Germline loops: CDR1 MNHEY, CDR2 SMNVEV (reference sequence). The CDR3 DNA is TGTGCCAGCAGTACGCAGGGTTCAGATACGCAGTATTTT. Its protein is CASSTQGSDTQYF.

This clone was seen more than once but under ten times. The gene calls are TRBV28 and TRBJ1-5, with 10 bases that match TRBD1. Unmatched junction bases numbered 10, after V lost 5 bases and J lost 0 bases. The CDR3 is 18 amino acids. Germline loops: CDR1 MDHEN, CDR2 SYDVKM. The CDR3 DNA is TGTGCCAGCAGTGACTCGGGACAGGGGACCTATAGCAATCAGCCCCAGCATTTT. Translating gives CASSDSGQGTYSNQPQHF.

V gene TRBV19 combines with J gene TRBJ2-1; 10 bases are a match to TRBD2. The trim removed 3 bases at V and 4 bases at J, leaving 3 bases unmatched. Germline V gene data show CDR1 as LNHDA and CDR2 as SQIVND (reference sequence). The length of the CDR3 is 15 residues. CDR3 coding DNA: TGTGCCAGTAGTATCTCAGCGGGAGGGTACAATGAGCAGTTCTTC. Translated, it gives CASSISAGGYNEQFF.

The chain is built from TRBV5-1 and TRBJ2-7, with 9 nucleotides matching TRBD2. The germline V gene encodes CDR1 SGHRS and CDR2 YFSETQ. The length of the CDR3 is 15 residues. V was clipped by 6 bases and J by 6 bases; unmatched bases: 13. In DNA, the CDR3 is TGCGCCAGCAAGGTTGGAGTTAGCGGGAGCGGCGAGCAGTACTTC. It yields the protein CASKVGVSGSGEQYF. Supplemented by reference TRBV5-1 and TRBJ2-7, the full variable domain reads KAGVTQTPRYLIKTRGQQVTLSCSPISGHRSVSWYQQTPGQGLQFLFEYFSETQRNKGNFPGRFSGRQFSNSRSEMNVSTLELGDSALYLCASKVGVSGSGEQYFGPGTRLTVT.

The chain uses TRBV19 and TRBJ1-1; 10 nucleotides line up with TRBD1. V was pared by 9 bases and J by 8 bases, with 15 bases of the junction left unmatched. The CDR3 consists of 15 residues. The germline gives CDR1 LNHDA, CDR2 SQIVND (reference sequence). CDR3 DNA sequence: TGTGCCAGCCGAAAGGGACAGGGGATTGTCGACGAAGCTTTCTTT. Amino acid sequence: CASRKGQGIVDEAFF.

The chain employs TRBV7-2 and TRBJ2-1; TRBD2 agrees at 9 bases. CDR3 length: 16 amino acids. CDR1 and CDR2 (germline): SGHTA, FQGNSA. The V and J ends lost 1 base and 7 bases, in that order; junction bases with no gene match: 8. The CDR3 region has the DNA TGTGCCAGCAGCTTAGTAGGAGCGGGAGGTGGTAATGAGCAGTTCTTC. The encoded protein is CASSLVGAGGGNEQFF.

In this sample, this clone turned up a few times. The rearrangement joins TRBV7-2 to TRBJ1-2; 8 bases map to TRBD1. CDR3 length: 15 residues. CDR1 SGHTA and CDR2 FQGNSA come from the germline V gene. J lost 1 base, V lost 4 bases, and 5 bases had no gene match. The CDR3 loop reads CASSSGQARNYGYTF. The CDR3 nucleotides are TGTGCCAGCAGCTCGGGACAGGCTCGTAACTATGGCTACACCTTC. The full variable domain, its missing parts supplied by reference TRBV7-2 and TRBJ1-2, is GAGVSQSPSNKVTEKGKDVELRCDPISGHTALYWYRQSLGQGLEFLIYFQGNSAPDKSGLPSDRFSAERTGGSVSTLTIQRTQQEDSAVYLCASSSGQARNYGYTFGSGTRLTVV.